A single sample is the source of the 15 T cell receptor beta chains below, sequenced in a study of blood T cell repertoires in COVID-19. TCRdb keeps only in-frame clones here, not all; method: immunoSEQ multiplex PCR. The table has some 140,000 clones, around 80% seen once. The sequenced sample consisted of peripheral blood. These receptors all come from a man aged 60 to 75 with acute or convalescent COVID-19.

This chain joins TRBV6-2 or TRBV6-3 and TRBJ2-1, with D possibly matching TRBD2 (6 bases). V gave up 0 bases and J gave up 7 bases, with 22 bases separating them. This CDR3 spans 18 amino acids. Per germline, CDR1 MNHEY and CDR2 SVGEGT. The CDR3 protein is CASSYSIRGIPFENEQFF. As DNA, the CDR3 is TGTGCCAGCAGTTACTCGATTCGCGGGATTCCGTTCGAAAATGAGCAGTTCTTC.

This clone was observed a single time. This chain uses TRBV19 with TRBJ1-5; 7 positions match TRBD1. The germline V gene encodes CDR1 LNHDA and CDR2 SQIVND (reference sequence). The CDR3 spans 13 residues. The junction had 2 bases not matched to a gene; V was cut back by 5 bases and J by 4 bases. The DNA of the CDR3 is TGTGCCAGTAGTCGGGGACAGAATCAGCCCCAGCATTTT. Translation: CASSRGQNQPQHF.

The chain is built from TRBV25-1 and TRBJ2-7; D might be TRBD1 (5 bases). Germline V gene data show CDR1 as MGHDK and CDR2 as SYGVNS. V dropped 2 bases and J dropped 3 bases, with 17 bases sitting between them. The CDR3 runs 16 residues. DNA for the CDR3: TGTGCCAGCAGTGAAGGCGGTGCCAGGACAAACTACGAGCAGTACTTC. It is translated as CASSEGGARTNYEQYF.

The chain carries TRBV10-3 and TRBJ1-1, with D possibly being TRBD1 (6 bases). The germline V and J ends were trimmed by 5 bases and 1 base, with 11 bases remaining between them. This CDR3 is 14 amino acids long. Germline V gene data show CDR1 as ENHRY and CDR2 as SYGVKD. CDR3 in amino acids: CAISPWDTNTEAFF. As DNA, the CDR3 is TGTGCCATCAGTCCCTGGGACACGAACACTGAAGCTTTCTTT.

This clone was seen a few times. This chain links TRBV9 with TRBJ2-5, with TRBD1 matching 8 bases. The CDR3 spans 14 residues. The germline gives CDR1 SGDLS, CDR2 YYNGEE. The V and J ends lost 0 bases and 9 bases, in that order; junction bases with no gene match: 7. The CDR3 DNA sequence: TGTGCCAGCAGCGTAGAAGGACAGGGTATGGCCCAGTACTTC. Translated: CASSVEGQGMAQYF.

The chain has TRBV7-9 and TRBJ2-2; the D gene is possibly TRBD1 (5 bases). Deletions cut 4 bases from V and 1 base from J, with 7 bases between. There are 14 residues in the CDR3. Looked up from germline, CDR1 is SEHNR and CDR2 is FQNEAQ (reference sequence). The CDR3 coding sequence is TGTGCCAGCAGCTACGACAGGAACACCGGGGAGCTGTTTTTT. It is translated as CASSYDRNTGELFF.

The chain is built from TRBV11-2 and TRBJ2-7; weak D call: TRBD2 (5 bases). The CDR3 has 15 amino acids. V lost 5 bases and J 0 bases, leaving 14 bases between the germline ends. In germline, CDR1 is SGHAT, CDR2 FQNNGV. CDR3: CASSPSGGFSYEQYF. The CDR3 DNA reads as TGTGCCAGCAGCCCCTCGGGCGGGTTCTCCTACGAGCAGTACTTC.

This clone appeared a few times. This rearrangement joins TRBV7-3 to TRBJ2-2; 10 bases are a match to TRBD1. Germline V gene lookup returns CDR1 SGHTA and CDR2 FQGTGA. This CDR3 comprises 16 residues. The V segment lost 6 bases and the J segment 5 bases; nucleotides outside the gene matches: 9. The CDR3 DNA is TGTGCCAGCAGTTCGACAGGGGGCCTTGGAACCGGGGAGCTGTTTTTT. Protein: CASSSTGGLGTGELFF. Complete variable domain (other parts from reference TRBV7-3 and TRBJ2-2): GAGVSQTPSNKVTEKGKYVELRCDPISGHTALYWYRQSLGQGPEFLIYFQGTGAADDSGLPNDRFFAVRPEGSVSTLKIQRTERGDSAVYLCASSSTGGLGTGELFFGEGSRLTVL.

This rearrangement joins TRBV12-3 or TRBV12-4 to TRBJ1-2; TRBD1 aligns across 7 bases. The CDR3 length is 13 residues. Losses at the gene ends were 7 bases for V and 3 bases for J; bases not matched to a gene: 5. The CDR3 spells CASTTGADYGYTF. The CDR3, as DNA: TGTGCCAGCACCACAGGGGCGGACTATGGCTACACCTTC.

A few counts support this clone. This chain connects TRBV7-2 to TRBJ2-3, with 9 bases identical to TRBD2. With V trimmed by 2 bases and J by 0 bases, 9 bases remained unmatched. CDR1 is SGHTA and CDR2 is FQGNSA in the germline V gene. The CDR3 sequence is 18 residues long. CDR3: CASSLLRTSVPSTDTQYF. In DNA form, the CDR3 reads TGTGCCAGCAGCTTATTAAGGACTAGCGTTCCTAGCACAGATACGCAGTATTTT.

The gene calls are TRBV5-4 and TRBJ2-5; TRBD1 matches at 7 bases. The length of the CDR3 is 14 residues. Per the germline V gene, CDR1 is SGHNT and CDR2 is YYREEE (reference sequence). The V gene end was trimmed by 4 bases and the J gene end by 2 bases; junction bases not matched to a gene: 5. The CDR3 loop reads CASSTGTEQETQYF. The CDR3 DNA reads TGTGCCAGCAGCACCGGGACAGAGCAAGAGACCCAGTACTTC.

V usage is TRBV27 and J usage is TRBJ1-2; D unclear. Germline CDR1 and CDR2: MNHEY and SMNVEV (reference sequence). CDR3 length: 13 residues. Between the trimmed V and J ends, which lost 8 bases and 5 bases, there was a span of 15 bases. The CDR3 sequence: CASAASGWYGYTF. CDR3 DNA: TGTGCCAGCGCGGCTTCCGGCTGGTATGGCTACACCTTC.

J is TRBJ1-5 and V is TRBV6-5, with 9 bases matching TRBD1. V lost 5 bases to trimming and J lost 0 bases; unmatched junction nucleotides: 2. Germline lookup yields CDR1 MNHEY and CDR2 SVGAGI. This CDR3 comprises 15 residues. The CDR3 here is CASSRDRDSNQPQHF. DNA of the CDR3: TGTGCCAGCAGTCGGGACAGGGATAGCAATCAGCCCCAGCATTTT.

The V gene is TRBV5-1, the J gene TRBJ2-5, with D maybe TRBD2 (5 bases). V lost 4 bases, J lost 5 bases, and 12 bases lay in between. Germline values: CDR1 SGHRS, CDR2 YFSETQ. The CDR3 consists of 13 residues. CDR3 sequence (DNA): TGCGCCAGCAGCCCAGGACTGGGGGAGACCCAGTACTTC. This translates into CASSPGLGETQYF.

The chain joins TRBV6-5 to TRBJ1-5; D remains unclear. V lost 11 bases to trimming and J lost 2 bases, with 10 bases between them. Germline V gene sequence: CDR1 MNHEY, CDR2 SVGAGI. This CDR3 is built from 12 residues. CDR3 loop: CAGQSGNQPQHF. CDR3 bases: TGTGCCGGCCAATCCGGCAATCAGCCCCAGCATTTT.